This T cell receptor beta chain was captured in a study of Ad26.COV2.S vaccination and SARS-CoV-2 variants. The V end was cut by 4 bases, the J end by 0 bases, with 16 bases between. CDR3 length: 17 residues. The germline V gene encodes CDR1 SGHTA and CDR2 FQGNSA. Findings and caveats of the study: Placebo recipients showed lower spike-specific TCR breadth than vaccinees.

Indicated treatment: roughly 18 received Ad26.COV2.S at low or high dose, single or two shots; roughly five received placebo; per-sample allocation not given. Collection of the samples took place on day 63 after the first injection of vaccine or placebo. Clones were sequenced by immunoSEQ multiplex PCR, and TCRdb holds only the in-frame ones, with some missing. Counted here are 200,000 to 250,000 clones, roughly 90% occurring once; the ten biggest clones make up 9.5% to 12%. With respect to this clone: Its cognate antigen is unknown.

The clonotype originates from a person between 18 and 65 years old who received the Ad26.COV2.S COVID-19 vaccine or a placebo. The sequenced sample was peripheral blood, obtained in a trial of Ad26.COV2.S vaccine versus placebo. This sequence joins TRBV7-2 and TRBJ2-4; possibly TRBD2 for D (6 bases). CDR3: CASSSLGSGLAKNIQYF. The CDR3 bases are TGTGCCAGCAGCTCCCTGGGGAGCGGGCTAGCCAAAAACATTCAGTACTTC.